This T cell receptor (beta chain) was retrieved from a study of monozygotic twins with inflammatory bowel disease. General study findings and limits: Any single strong signal or clonotype tied to IBD lacked support. Inverse Simpson values showed less TCRbeta diversity in IBD patients than in their healthy co-twins.

The CDR3 consists of 15 residues. CDR1 and CDR2 from the germline V gene are SGHRS and YFSETQ. Note on this clonotype: Its antigen is still unknown.

The UMIs carried a 6-nucleotide sample barcode, and they were added by template switching. For each CDR3 protein, TCRdb gives one entry from its re-call of the 5' RACE reads, without DNA. The sample's table shows roughly 200,000 distinct CDR3 sequences. This chain connects TRBV5-1 to TRBJ2-7. This clonotype originated in a human donor with ulcerative colitis or Crohn's disease, or a healthy co-twin of an affected twin (not recorded which). Sequencing used blood. The CDR3 protein is CASSLQPDGLYEQYF.